A single sample is the source of the 32 T cell receptor beta chains below, sequenced in a study of identical twins. TCRdb reanalysed the 5' RACE reads using MiXCR and keeps one entry per CDR3 protein. The table has around 960,000 distinct CDR3 sequences, approximately 13% seen once; the top ten hold roughly 1.5%. The data were also submitted as part of a second study, on yellow fever vaccine responses in identical twins.

The specimen sequenced was PBMCs. The receptors stem from a woman between 18 and 29 years old in good health.

This clonotype has more than one count but fewer than ten. This chain links TRBV5-1 with TRBJ2-3, with D uncertain. In germline, CDR1 is SGHRS, CDR2 YFSETQ. V was clipped by 4 bases and J by 2 bases, with 17 bases between them. The CDR3 contains 16 residues. CDR3 nucleotide sequence: TGCGCCAGCAGCCCCTTTGGGCCCTTCCCCACAGATACGCAGTATTTT. Translated: CASSPFGPFPTDTQYF.

In this sample, this clonotype turned up a few times. This sequence joins TRBV2 and TRBJ1-6; D is perhaps TRBD1 (6 bases). The V end lost 0 bases, the J end lost 7 bases, and 10 bases lay between the germline ends. Germline V gene sequence: CDR1 SNHLY, CDR2 FYNNEI. The CDR3 runs to 15 residues. CDR3 coding DNA: TGTGCCAGCAGTGAAGCGACAGGAAGGAATTCACCCCTCCACTTT. Translating it yields CASSEATGRNSPLHF.

This clonotype was counted a few times. The chain joins TRBV20-1 to TRBJ2-7; D remains unclear. Trimming took 1 base from V and 1 from J, leaving 11 bases between them. CDR3 length: 14 residues. Germline CDR1 DFQATT, CDR2 SNEGSKA (reference sequence). CDR3: CSARVSSGSYEQYF. The CDR3 DNA follows: TGCAGTGCTAGAGTTAGCTCTGGGTCCTACGAGCAGTACTTC.

This clonotype was recorded a few times. The chain carries TRBV2 and TRBJ2-2, with TRBD2 matching 8 bases. V shed 7 bases, J shed 0 bases, and the junction held 10 bases outside the gene matches. CDR1 is SNHLY, CDR2 FYNNEI, per germline. The CDR3 runs to 17 residues. CDR3 amino acids: CASNKLPGLANTGELFF. CDR3 in DNA: TGTGCCAGCAATAAGCTCCCGGGACTAGCGAACACCGGGGAGCTGTTTTTT.

This clonotype appeared a few times. The CDR3 is CASSQGVAGGSYNEQFF. The CDR3 DNA reads as TGTGCCAGCAGCCAAGGTGTAGCGGGGGGCTCCTACAATGAGCAGTTCTTC. The genes are TRBV4-2 and TRBJ2-1, with 10 bases matching TRBD2. The CDR3 covers 17 residues. CDR1 and CDR2 from the germline V gene are LGHNA and YNFKEQ. Trimming at V came to 1 base and at J to 0 bases, leaving 3 bases not matched to a gene.

This clonotype has just a few counts. This chain links TRBV5-1 with TRBJ1-6, with D unclear. The CDR3 extends over 14 amino acids. From germline, CDR1 is SGHRS and CDR2 YFSETQ. V was cut by 0 bases and J by 12 bases, with 13 bases left in between. CDR3 residues: CASSLAAKDEPLHF. CDR3 sequence (DNA): TGCGCCAGCAGCTTGGCAGCCAAAGATGAACCCCTCCACTTT.

The chain combines TRBV2 with TRBJ1-2; the match to TRBD1 covers 11 bases. V was pared by 9 bases and J by 4 bases, with 4 bases of the junction left unmatched. CDR1 is SNHLY, CDR2 FYNNEI, per germline. There are 13 residues in the CDR3. CDR3 residues: CARDRGRGYGYTF. CDR3 coding DNA: TGTGCCAGGGACAGGGGGCGCGGCTATGGCTACACCTTC.

This clonotype was detected a few times. The chain carries TRBV27 and TRBJ2-3, with 9 bases lining up with TRBD2. V lost 4 bases, J lost 10 bases, and 15 bases stayed unmatched. The germline gives CDR1 MNHEY, CDR2 SMNVEV (reference sequence). This CDR3 region has 16 residues. Written as DNA, the CDR3 is TGTGCCAGCAGTTCCCACAGCGGGGGGCCTTCTCGTCCGCAGTATTTT. It is translated as CASSSHSGGPSRPQYF.

This clonotype occurred a few times. The genes are TRBV12-3 or TRBV12-4 and TRBJ1-1; maybe TRBD1 (6 bases). The germline V and J ends were trimmed by 4 bases and 8 bases, with 11 bases remaining between them. CDR3 length: 12 amino acids. For the CDR3, the DNA is TGTGCCAGCAGTTACCCCGACAGGGAAGCTTTCTTT. Translating gives CASSYPDREAFF.

The V and J genes are TRBV5-1 and TRBJ2-3; 8 bases align to TRBD2. This CDR3 has 16 residues. J gave up 1 base and V 4 bases, and 8 bases lay outside the gene matches. Germline assignment: CDR1 SGHRS and CDR2 YFSETQ. The CDR3 protein is CASSLSGDPRTDTQYF. Written as DNA, the CDR3 is TGCGCCAGCAGCCTTAGCGGGGATCCGCGCACAGATACGCAGTATTTT.

This clonotype has only a few counts. CDR3 in amino acids: CASSLYGGAIYEQYF. DNA of the CDR3: TGTGCCAGCAGTCTCTACGGGGGGGCCATATACGAGCAGTACTTC. The chain couples TRBV12-3 or TRBV12-4 to TRBJ2-7; 8 nucleotides line up with TRBD2. The ends lost 5 bases at V and 4 bases at J; junction bases unmatched: 10. CDR3 length equals 15 residues.

This clonotype was seen only a few times. The chain uses TRBV29-1 and TRBJ2-5, with TRBD1 identical over 9 bases. The length of the CDR3 is 11 residues. V was clipped by 7 bases and J by 5 bases; unmatched bases: 2. Germline V gene sequence: CDR1 SQVTM, CDR2 ANQGSEA. The CDR3 region is CSGDRDETQYF. CDR3 DNA sequence: TGCAGCGGGGACAGGGATGAGACCCAGTACTTC.

The J gene is TRBJ2-7, the V gene TRBV23-1, with 7 nucleotides matching TRBD1. TRBV23-1 is recorded as an ORF, its role being uncertain. This CDR3 spans 20 amino acids. V shed 0 bases and J 0 bases; nucleotides not matched to a gene: 17. The CDR3 protein is CASSQSWETGKPQSSYEQYF. The CDR3 coding sequence is TGCGCCAGCAGTCAATCTTGGGAGACAGGGAAGCCTCAAAGCTCCTACGAGCAGTACTTC.

V and J are TRBV20-1 and TRBJ2-4; the D is unclear. Between the trimmed V and J ends, which lost 3 bases and 1 base, there was a span of 10 bases. Germline assignment: CDR1 DFQATT and CDR2 SNEGSKA (reference sequence). The CDR3 extends over 14 amino acids. The CDR3 spells CSASSPLAKNIQYF. DNA of the CDR3: TGCAGTGCTAGCAGCCCGCTGGCCAAAAACATTCAGTACTTC.

The table lists this clonotype with a few counts. This chain connects TRBV29-1 to TRBJ1-1; 9 nucleotides agree with TRBD1. With 5 bases clipped from V and 0 bases from J, the junction kept 10 bases outside the gene matches. CDR3 length: 16 residues. Germline lookup yields CDR1 SQVTM and CDR2 ANQGSEA. CDR3 in amino acids: CSVTGTGTLLNTEAFF. CDR3 coding DNA: TGCAGCGTTACCGGGACAGGGACTTTACTGAACACTGAAGCTTTCTTT.

This clonotype showed up just once. V and J are TRBV11-3 and TRBJ1-1; TRBD1 is a possible D gene (6 bases). Germline V lookup: CDR1 SGHNT, CDR2 YENEEA. CDR3 length equals 15 residues. The V end was cut by 0 bases, the J end by 5 bases, with 13 bases between. CDR3 region: CASSLDPGARTEAFF. Here the CDR3 DNA reads TGTGCCAGCAGCTTAGATCCGGGGGCGAGAACTGAAGCTTTCTTT.

This clonotype was detected many times. The chain couples TRBV3-1 to TRBJ1-1, with TRBD1 as a possible D gene (6 bases). The CDR3 is made up of 14 amino acids. Germline V gene sequence: CDR1 LGHDT, CDR2 YNNKEL (reference sequence). Trimming removed 5 bases from V and 0 bases from J, with 10 bases in between. The CDR3: CASSWTEMNTEAFF. For the CDR3, the DNA is TGTGCCAGCAGCTGGACAGAGATGAACACTGAAGCTTTCTTT.

This clonotype was counted between two and nine times. The V call is TRBV6-5, the J call TRBJ1-3, with D unresolved. CDR3 size: 13 residues. Between the trimmed V and J ends, which lost 0 bases and 4 bases, there was a span of 4 bases. Germline values: CDR1 MNHEY, CDR2 SVGAGI. CDR3 DNA sequence: TGTGCCAGCAGTTACTCGATGGGAAACACCATATATTTT. It is translated as CASSYSMGNTIYF.

The gene calls are TRBV15 and TRBJ2-7; D remains ambiguous. Germline loops: CDR1 LNHNV, CDR2 YYDKDF (reference sequence). Trimming took off 1 base at V and 7 bases at J, with 11 bases between the two ends. There are 13 residues in the CDR3. CDR3 amino acids: CATSRVPWGEQYF. Here the CDR3 DNA reads TGTGCCACCAGCAGAGTACCGTGGGGTGAGCAGTACTTC. The full variable domain, rest sourced from reference TRBV15 and TRBJ2-7, is DAMVIQNPRYQVTQFGKPVTLSCSQTLNHNVMYWYQQKSSQAPKLLFHYYDKDFNNEADTPDNFQSRRPNTSFCFLDIRSPGLGDTAMYLCATSRVPWGEQYFGPGTRLTVT.

In this sample, this clonotype turned up a few times. The chain links TRBV28 to TRBJ1-6; unclear D gene. Germline V gives CDR1 MDHEN, CDR2 SYDVKM. Between the trimmed V and J ends, which lost 3 bases and 7 bases, there was a span of 10 bases. The CDR3 loop spans 14 amino acids. Here the CDR3 DNA reads TGTGCCAGCAGTTTTCTAGGGTGGAATTCACCCCTCCACTTT. It yields the protein CASSFLGWNSPLHF. Full variable domain (outside the CDR3, taken from reference TRBV28 and TRBJ1-6): DVKVTQSSRYLVKRTGEKVFLECVQDMDHENMFWYRQDPGLGLRLIYFSYDVKMKEKGDIPEGYSVSREKKERFSLILESASTNQTSMYLCASSFLGWNSPLHFGNGTRLTVT.

A few counts support this clonotype. At one end the junction does not follow the germline gene, possibly because of a read error. The chain carries TRBV13 and TRBJ1-1, with D unclear. CDR1 and CDR2 from the germline V gene are PRHDT and FYEKMQ (reference sequence). The CDR3 sequence is 14 residues long. This CDR3 is CASRFGGSATEAFF. CDR3 in DNA: TGTGCCAGCCGCTTTGGAGGCTCGGCCACTGAAGCTTTCTTT.

This clonotype has only a few counts. The V and J genes are TRBV2 and TRBJ2-3; D not resolved. Germline values: CDR1 SNHLY, CDR2 FYNNEI. There are 13 residues in the CDR3. The V and J ends lost 6 bases and 5 bases respectively, with 12 bases between them. The CDR3 loop is CASRIHGVDTQYF. CDR3 DNA sequence: TGTGCCAGCAGAATTCACGGCGTAGATACGCAGTATTTT.

The CDR3 reads CSARDRLAGDTQYF. Here the CDR3 DNA reads TGCAGTGCTAGAGATCGACTAGCGGGAGATACGCAGTATTTT. The V gene is TRBV20-1, the J gene TRBJ2-3, with 10 bases identical to TRBD2. Germline CDR1 and CDR2: DFQATT and SNEGSKA (reference sequence). With V trimmed by 0 bases and J by 5 bases, 2 bases remained unmatched. The CDR3 runs to 14 residues.

The chain couples TRBV25-1 to TRBJ2-5; 7 bases are shared with TRBD2. This CDR3 has 16 amino acids. CDR1 MGHDK and CDR2 SYGVNS come from the germline V gene. J gave up 0 bases and V 5 bases, and 9 bases lay outside the gene matches. In DNA, the CDR3 is TGTGCCAGCAGTCTCCTGGGGGGGACGGACCAAGAGACCCAGTACTTC. It is translated as CASSLLGGTDQETQYF.

This clonotype showed up just a few times. The rearrangement joins TRBV11-2 to TRBJ1-6; no clear D. V dropped 3 bases and J dropped 3 bases, with 18 bases sitting between them. Germline loops: CDR1 SGHAT, CDR2 FQNNGV. This CDR3 region has 18 residues. This CDR3 is CASSFKASPSGYNSPLHF. CDR3 DNA: TGTGCCAGCAGCTTTAAAGCGAGTCCCAGTGGCTATAATTCACCCCTCCACTTT. Using reference TRBV11-2 and TRBJ1-6 for the parts outside the CDR3, the full variable domain is EAGVAQSPRYKIIEKRQSVAFWCNPISGHATLYWYQQILGQGPKLLIQFQNNGVVDDSQLPKDRFSAERLKGVDSTLKIQPAKLEDSAVYLCASSFKASPSGYNSPLHFGNGTRLTVT.

This clonotype has a handful of counts. The V call is TRBV12-3 or TRBV12-4, the J call TRBJ2-7; TRBD1 agrees at 7 bases. This CDR3 is built from 13 residues. V gave up 1 base and J gave up 6 bases; unmatched junction bases: 3. CDR3: CASSLVAGGEQYV. The DNA for the CDR3 is TGTGCCAGCAGTTTAGTTGCAGGGGGCGAGCAGTACGTC.

Ten or more counts support this clonotype. The chain links TRBV12-3 or TRBV12-4 to TRBJ2-7; no reliable D call. The CDR3 has 13 residues. Trimming shortened V by 5 bases and J by 1 base, and 9 bases separated the two germline ends. The CDR3 nucleotides are TGTGCCAGCAGTCCCACTCAGTCCTACGAGCAGTACTTC. It is translated as CASSPTQSYEQYF.

A few counts support this clonotype. The J gene is TRBJ2-7, the V gene TRBV28, with 8 nucleotides matching TRBD2. Trimming at V came to 2 bases and at J to 5 bases, leaving 5 bases not matched to a gene. Germline values: CDR1 MDHEN, CDR2 SYDVKM. This CDR3 region has 14 residues. CDR3 sequence reads: CASSLEREIDEQYF. The CDR3 nucleotides are TGTGCCAGCAGTTTAGAGCGGGAGATCGACGAGCAGTACTTC.

With respect to this clonotype: This may stem from a read error, because a much larger clone lies one nucleotide away. V is TRBV9 and J is TRBJ2-7; D unresolved. Trimming pared 0 bases from V and 3 bases from J, leaving 10 bases between. CDR1 is SGDLS and CDR2 is YYNGEE in the germline V gene. CDR3 size: 14 residues. The CDR3 DNA reads as TGTGCCAGCAGCGTAGGTGGGAACTACTACGAGCAGTACTTC. Translating it yields CASSVGGNYYEQYF.

This clonotype was observed a handful of times. The V call is TRBV20-1, the J call TRBJ2-7, with 10 bases aligning to TRBD2. Germline V lookup: CDR1 DFQATT, CDR2 SNEGSKA (reference sequence). Trimming cost V 6 bases and J 3 bases; bases outside gene matches: 17. CDR3 length: 17 residues. CDR3 amino acids: CSALTGTSVGGSYEQYF. The CDR3 DNA reads as TGCAGTGCCTTAACCGGGACTAGCGTAGGAGGAAGCTACGAGCAGTACTTC.

The chain combines TRBV9 with TRBJ2-3; D is uncertain. The V end lost 6 bases, the J end lost 4 bases, and 12 bases lay between the germline ends. CDR3 length equals 13 residues. CDR1 and CDR2 (germline): SGDLS, YYNGEE. The CDR3 is CASTQFKADTQYF. DNA of the CDR3: TGTGCCAGCACCCAATTTAAGGCAGATACGCAGTATTTT.

The rearrangement joins TRBV6-1 to TRBJ2-2, with TRBD1 matching over 8 bases. The CDR3 has 15 residues. Germline-derived CDR1 and CDR2 are MNHNS and SASEGT. J was trimmed by 0 bases and V by 4 bases; bases with no gene match: 1. The CDR3 sequence: CASSVTGANTGELFF. DNA of the CDR3: TGTGCCAGCAGTGTGACAGGGGCGAACACCGGGGAGCTGTTTTTT.